These 5 T cell receptor beta chains originate from one sample sequenced in a study of PD-1 blockade in classical Hodgkin lymphoma. The protocol was immunoSEQ multiplex PCR, while the TCRdb copy is restricted to in-frame clones and leaves out a portion. The table records around 17,000 clones, about 65% of them present only once. Noted time point: cycle 4 day 1 (C4D1), after less than 7 weeks of nivolumab. There was relapse after autologous stem cell transplantation in every patient, and there was variation in brentuximab vedotin exposure. Here the sequenced sample was peripheral blood mononuclear cells (PBMCs), taken before the fourth cycle of nivolumab. The origin of the receptors is a human donor with classical Hodgkin lymphoma.

The chain couples TRBV4-1 to TRBJ1-1; D remains unclear. The CDR3 is made up of 15 amino acids. CDR1 and CDR2 (germline): MGHRA, YSYEKL. V gave up 3 bases and J gave up 1 base, with 12 bases separating them. The CDR3 is CASSHEGARNTEAFF. The CDR3 DNA sequence: TGCGCCAGCAGCCATGAAGGTGCGAGGAACACTGAAGCTTTCTTT.

This chain joins TRBV9 and TRBJ2-1, with D tentatively TRBD1 (6 bases). This CDR3 has 16 residues. CDR1 and CDR2 (germline): SGDLS, YYNGEE. V gave up 3 bases and J gave up 0 bases, with 13 bases separating them. As DNA, the CDR3 is TGTGCCAGCAGCGCTTACAGGGTTATCTCCTACAATGAGCAGTTCTTC. Translating it yields CASSAYRVISYNEQFF. Filled out from reference TRBV9 and TRBJ2-1, the complete variable domain reads DSGVTQTPKHLITATGQRVTLRCSPRSGDLSVYWYQQSLDQGLQFLIQYYNGEERAKGNILERFSAQQFPDLHSELNLSSLELGDSALYFCASSAYRVISYNEQFFGPGTRLTVL.

Judged by abundance, this clone is medium-sized (0.01 to 0.1%). This rearrangement joins TRBV6-6 to TRBJ2-7; no clear D gene. Germline CDR1 is MNHNY and CDR2 is SVGAGI (reference sequence). The CDR3 length is 12 residues. Between the trimmed V and J ends, which lost 6 bases and 6 bases, there was a span of 12 bases. DNA of the CDR3: TGTGCCAGCAGCCCGTCCCTTTCCGAGCAGTACTTC. Encoded protein: CASSPSLSEQYF.

In the case of this clone: Other DNA sequences in this specimen translate into the identical CDR3. V gene TRBV6-6 combines with J gene TRBJ2-7; 8 bases agree with TRBD1. Germline CDR1 reads MNHNY; CDR2 reads SVGAGI (reference sequence). The CDR3 covers 12 residues. V shed 7 bases and J 6 bases; nucleotides not matched to a gene: 5. The CDR3 is CASKRQGTEQYF. In DNA form, the CDR3 reads TGTGCCAGCAAGAGACAGGGGACCGAGCAGTACTTC.

This clone was found once. V usage is TRBV5-1 and J usage is TRBJ2-5; D is tentatively TRBD1 or TRBD2 (5 bases each). The CDR3 extends over 16 amino acids. Germline V CDR1 and CDR2: SGHRS, YFSETQ. Trimming pared 0 bases from V and 2 bases from J, leaving 14 bases between. CDR3 sequence reads: CASSLGDQELQETQYF. The CDR3 coding sequence is TGCGCCAGCAGCTTGGGGGACCAAGAGTTACAAGAGACCCAGTACTTC.